The T cell receptor (beta chain) described here comes from a study of T cell clonality in common variable immunodeficiency. Study-level points and caveats: Repertoire-complication correlations in CVID were limited by patient heterogeneity.

This clone has ten or more counts. The antigen is not known. The missing CDR3 end, 3 residues past where the read stops, is filled in from the germline J gene. Heparinized whole blood, roughly 5 to 9 ml, came from each donor. The germline CDR1 and CDR2 sequences are SNHLY and FYNNEI. V was pared by 7 bases and J by 3 bases, with 19 bases between. This CDR3 has 15 amino acids. The table came from immunoSEQ multiplex PCR; TCRdb's copy has only in-frame clones and leaves some out. The sample shows 30,000 to 40,000 clones, none of them appearing just once. The clonotype was recovered from a person aged 18-70 years in good health. Sequences were obtained from peripheral blood mononuclear cells. The V and J genes are TRBV2 and TRBJ2-7, with D possibly being TRBD1 (5 bases). CDR3 sequence: CASIRNRNTFYEQYF. The part of the CDR3 DNA that was read is TGTGCCAGCATTAGGAACAGGAACACCTTCTACGAG.